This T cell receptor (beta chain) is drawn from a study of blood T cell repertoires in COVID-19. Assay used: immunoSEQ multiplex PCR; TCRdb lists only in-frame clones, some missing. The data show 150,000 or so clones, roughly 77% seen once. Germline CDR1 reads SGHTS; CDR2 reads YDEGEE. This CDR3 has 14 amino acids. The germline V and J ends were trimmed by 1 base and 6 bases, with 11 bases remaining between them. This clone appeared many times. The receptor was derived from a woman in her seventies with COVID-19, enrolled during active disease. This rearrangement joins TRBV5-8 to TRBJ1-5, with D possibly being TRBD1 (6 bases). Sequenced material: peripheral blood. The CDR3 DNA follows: TGTGCCAGCAGCTTGTTACAGGGAAGTCAGCCCCAGCATTTT. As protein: CASSLLQGSQPQHF.